The clone carrying this TCR beta chain was detected many times. What it binds is not known. This record belongs to a study of T cells in Graves' hyperthyroidism and ophthalmopathy. General study points: Ophthalmopathy prediction by the model preceded onset by a median about 6.3 months.

The CDR3 spans 14 residues. V was cut by 4 bases and J by 6 bases, with 16 bases left in between. RNA transcripts were the template for amplifying TCR beta CDR3 regions. Primed by the HTBI set, a first-round RT-PCR was run on the TCR CDR3. TCRdb re-analysed the multiplex PCR reads in MiXCR, keeping a single row per CDR3 protein. The table records about 290,000 distinct CDR3 sequences, roughly 13% of them present only once. Hyperthyroidism of Graves' type that showed no ophthalmopathy progression within 18 months was stable. Among the patients, aged 18 to 65, hyperthyroidism was newly diagnosed and had lasted under 2 months. Diagnoses used clinical symptoms, serum thyroxine and TRAb, thyroid ultrasound and orbital computed tomography.

This rearrangement joins TRBV12-3 or TRBV12-4 to TRBJ2-7, with D maybe TRBD1 (6 bases). The sample comprised blood. The receptor was derived from a woman in her thirties or forties with Graves' hyperthyroidism. CDR3 residues: CASSSPGTLPEQYF. The CDR3 DNA sequence: TGTGCCAGCAGTTCCCCGGGGACACTTCCCGAGCAGTACTTC.